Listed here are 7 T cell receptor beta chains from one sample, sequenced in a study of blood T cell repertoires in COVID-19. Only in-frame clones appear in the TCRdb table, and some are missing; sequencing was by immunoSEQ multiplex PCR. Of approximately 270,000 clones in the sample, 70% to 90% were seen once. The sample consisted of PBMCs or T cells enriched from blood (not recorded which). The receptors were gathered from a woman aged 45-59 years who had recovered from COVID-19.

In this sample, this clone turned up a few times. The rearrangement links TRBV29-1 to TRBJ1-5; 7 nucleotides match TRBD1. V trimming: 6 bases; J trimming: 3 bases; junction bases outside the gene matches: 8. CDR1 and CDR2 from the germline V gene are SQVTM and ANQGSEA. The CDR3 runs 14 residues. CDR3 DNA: TGCAGCGTGCGACAGGGACTCCCCAATCAGCCCCAGCATTTT. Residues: CSVRQGLPNQPQHF.

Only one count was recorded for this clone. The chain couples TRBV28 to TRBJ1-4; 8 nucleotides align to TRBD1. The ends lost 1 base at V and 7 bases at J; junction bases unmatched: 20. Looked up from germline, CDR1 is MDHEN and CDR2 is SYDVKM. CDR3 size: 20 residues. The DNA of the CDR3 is TGTGCCAGCAGTTTATTCCTTGGACAGGGAAAAACCCAAGGAGTTGAAAAACTGTTTTTT. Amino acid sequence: CASSLFLGQGKTQGVEKLFF. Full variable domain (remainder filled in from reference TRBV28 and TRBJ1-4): DVKVTQSSRYLVKRTGEKVFLECVQDMDHENMFWYRQDPGLGLRLIYFSYDVKMKEKGDIPEGYSVSREKKERFSLILESASTNQTSMYLCASSLFLGQGKTQGVEKLFFGSGTQLSVL.

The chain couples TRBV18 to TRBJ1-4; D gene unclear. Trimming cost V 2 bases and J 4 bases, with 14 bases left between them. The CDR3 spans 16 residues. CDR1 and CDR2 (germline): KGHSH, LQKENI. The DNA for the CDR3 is TGTGCCAGCTCACCAAATGGGCCAGGTTTTAATGAAAAACTGTTTTTT. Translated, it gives CASSPNGPGFNEKLFF.

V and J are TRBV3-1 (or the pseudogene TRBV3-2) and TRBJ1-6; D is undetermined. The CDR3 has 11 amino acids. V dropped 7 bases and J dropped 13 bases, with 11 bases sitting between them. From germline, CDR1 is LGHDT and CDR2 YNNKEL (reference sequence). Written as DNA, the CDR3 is TGTGCCAGCATCAGGCCTCCCCCCCTCCACTTT. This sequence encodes CASIRPPPLHF.

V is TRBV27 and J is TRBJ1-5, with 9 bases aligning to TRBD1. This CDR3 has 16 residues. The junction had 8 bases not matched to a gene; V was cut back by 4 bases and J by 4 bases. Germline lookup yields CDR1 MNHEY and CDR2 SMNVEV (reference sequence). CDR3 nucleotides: TGTGCCAGCAGTTCCGGGACAGGGTTCCCGAATCAGCCCCAGCATTTT. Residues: CASSSGTGFPNQPQHF.

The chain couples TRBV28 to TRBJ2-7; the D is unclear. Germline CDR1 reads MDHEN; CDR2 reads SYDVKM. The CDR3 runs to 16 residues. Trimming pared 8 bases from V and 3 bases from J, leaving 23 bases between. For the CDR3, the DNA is TGTGCCAGCGCGATCGGCTTGCGGAAAATCAGCTACGAGCAGTACTTC. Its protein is CASAIGLRKISYEQYF.

CDR3 sequence reads: CASSPTVPNTEAFF. The CDR3 coding sequence is TGTGCCAGCAGCCCGACAGTACCGAACACTGAAGCTTTCTTT. The rearrangement joins TRBV5-5 to TRBJ1-1, with D possibly TRBD1 on 5 matching bases. The CDR3 is 14 amino acids. Germline lookup yields CDR1 SGHKS and CDR2 YYEKEE (reference sequence). Deletions cut 4 bases from V and 1 base from J, with 11 bases between. Drawing the rest from reference TRBV5-5 and TRBJ1-1, the complete variable domain is DAGVTQSPTHLIKTRGQQVTLRCSPISGHKSVSWYQQVLGQGPQFIFQYYEKEERGRGNFPDRFSARQFPNYSSELNVNALLLGDSALYLCASSPTVPNTEAFFGQGTRLTVV.